The present entry profiles one T cell receptor (beta chain) with its context. Antigen specificity is unknown. V trimming: 2 bases; J trimming: 2 bases; junction bases outside the gene matches: 3. Germline assignment: CDR1 DFQATT and CDR2 SNEGSKA (reference sequence). CDR3 length equals 13 residues. Clinical symptoms, serum thyroxine, TRAb, thyroid ultrasound and orbital computed tomography informed diagnoses. The data originate from a study of T cells in Graves' hyperthyroidism and ophthalmopathy. From RNA transcripts, TCR beta CDR3 regions were amplified. HTBI primers were used for first-round RT-PCR of the TCR CDR3. TCRdb analysed the multiplex PCR reads with MiXCR anew, one entry per CDR3 protein. Of approximately 700,000 distinct CDR3 sequences listed, 45% are singletons. Study-wide results and limits: Ophthalmopathy, as predicted by the model, came a median about seven months after the prediction. Appearing also in blood were most of the thyroid clonotypes expanded above 0.001. The authors' 13 V-J model separated ophthalmopathy from stable hyperthyroidism.

This clonotype originated in an adult man with Graves' disease, either hyperthyroidism or ophthalmopathy (not recorded which). Sequencing was carried out using peripheral blood or thyroid tissue (not recorded which). The rearrangement links TRBV20-1 to TRBJ2-7; 7 nucleotides line up with TRBD2. The CDR3 DNA sequence: TGCAGTGCTAGAAAGGGGAGGGCCTACGAGCAGTACTTC. It specifies CSARKGRAYEQYF.